This T cell receptor (beta chain) is drawn from a study of T cell repertoires in cytomegalovirus infection. Study at large: Recently identified HLA-C-restricted CMV epitopes were used, and well-studied HLA-B-restricted CMV epitopes were used as well. An indication of both CMV infection and matching HLA type came from public TCR beta signatures.

Study conclusions and caveats: CMV carriers having the relevant HLA were flagged by cumulative public TCR beta family frequency. The response measured ex vivo was dominated by TCR beta clonotypes (HLA-C-restricted and CMV-specific).

TCRdb independently ran MiXCR on the reads; one entry per CDR3 protein. This sample yields roughly 69,000 distinct CDR3 sequences, of which 20% to 25% are seen a single time; roughly two thirds belongs to the top ten. J gave up 4 bases and V 5 bases, and 10 bases lay outside the gene matches. Germline V gene lookup returns CDR1 SGHVS and CDR2 FQNEAQ. The CDR3 is 17 residues long. With regard to this clonotype: Its antigen is still unknown.

The sample consisted of CD8+ T cells from cultured PBMCs, taken from culture after CMV antigen stimulation. The sequence derives from a human donor in good health (CMV status not recorded). Some clones in this sample may be carry-over from other donors' samples. The chain joins TRBV7-8 to TRBJ1-4, with TRBD1 matching over 10 bases. CDR3 region: CASSPTDRGFGNEKLFF. Written as DNA, the CDR3 is TGTGCCAGCAGCCCCACGGACAGGGGGTTTGGTAATGAAAAACTGTTTTTT.